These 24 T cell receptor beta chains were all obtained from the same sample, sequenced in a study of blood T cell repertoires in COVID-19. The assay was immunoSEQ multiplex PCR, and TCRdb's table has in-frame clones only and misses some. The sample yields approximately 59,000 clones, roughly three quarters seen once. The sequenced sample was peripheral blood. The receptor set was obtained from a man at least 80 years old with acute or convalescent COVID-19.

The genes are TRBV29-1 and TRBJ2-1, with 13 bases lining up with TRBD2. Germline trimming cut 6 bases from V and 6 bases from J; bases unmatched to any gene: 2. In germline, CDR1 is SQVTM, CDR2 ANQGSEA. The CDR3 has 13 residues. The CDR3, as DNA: TGCAGCGTATGGACTAGCGGGAGCAATGAGCAGTTCTTC. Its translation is CSVWTSGSNEQFF.

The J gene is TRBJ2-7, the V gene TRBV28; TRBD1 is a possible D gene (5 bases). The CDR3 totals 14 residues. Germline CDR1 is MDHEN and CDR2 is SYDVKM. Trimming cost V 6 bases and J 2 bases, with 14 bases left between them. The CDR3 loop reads CASSQDKGTYEQYF. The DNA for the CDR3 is TGTGCCAGCAGCCAGGACAAGGGGACCTACGAGCAGTACTTC.

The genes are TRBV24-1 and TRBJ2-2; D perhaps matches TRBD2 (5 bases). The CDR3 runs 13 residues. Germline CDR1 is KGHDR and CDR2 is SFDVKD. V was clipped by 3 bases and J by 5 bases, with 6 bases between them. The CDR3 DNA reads TGTGCCACCAGTGATGAGCGGACCGGGGAGCTGTTTTTT. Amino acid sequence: CATSDERTGELFF.

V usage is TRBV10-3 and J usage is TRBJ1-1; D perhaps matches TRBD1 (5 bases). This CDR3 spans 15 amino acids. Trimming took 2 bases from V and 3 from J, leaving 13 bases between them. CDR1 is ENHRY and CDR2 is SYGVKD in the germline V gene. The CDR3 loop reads CAISEGGGLDTEAFF. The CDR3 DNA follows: TGTGCCATCAGTGAGGGGGGGGGTTTGGACACTGAAGCTTTCTTT.

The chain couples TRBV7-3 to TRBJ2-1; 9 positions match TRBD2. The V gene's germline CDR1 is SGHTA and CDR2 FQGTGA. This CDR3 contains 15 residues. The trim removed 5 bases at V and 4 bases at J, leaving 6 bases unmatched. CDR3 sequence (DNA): TGTGCCAGCAGCGACCCTAGCGGGGCGTACAATGAGCAGTTCTTC. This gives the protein CASSDPSGAYNEQFF.

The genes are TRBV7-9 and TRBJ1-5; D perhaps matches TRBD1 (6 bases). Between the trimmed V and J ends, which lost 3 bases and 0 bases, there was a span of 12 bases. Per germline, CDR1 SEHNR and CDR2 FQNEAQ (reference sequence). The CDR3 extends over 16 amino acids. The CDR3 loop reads CASSLWGPYSNQPQHF. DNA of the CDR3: TGTGCCAGCAGCTTGTGGGGGCCCTATAGCAATCAGCCCCAGCATTTT.

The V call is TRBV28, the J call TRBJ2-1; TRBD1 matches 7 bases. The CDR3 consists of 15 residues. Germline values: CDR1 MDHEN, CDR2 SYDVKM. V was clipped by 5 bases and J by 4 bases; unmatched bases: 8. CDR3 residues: CASSLRDSSYNEQFF. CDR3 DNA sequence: TGTGCCAGCAGTCTACGGGACAGCTCTTACAATGAGCAGTTCTTC.

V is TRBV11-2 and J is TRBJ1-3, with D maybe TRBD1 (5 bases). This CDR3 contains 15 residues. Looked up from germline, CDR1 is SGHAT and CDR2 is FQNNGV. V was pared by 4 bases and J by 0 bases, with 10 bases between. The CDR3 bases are TGTGCCAGCAGCTCAGGGAGGGTCTCTGGAAACACCATATATTTT. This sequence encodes CASSSGRVSGNTIYF.

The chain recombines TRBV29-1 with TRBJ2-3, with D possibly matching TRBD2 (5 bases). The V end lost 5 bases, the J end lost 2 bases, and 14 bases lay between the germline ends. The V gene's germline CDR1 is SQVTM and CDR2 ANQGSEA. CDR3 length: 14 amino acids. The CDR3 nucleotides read TGCAGCGTTCTGAGGCCGGGGAACACAGATACGCAGTATTTT. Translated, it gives CSVLRPGNTDTQYF.

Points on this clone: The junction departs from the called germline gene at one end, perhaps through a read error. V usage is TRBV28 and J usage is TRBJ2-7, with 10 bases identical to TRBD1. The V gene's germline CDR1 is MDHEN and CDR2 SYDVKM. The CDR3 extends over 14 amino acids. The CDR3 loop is CASSPTDATGGLDF. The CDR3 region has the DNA TGTGCCAGCAGCCCTACGGATGCGACAGGGGGCTTGGACTTC.

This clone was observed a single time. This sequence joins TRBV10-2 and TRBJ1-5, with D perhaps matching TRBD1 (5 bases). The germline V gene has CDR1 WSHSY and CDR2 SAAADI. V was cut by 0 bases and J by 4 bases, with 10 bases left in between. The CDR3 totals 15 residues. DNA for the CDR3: TGCGCCAGCAGTGAGTCGGGGGGAGCGAATCAGCCCCAGCATTTT. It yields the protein CASSESGGANQPQHF.

The DNA of the CDR3 is TGTGCCAGTAGTATAGGCGGGACCGCCGGGGGCTACACCTTC. Its translation: CASSIGGTAGGYTF. The chain carries TRBV19 and TRBJ1-2; perhaps TRBD1 as D (5 bases). Trimming cost V 1 base and J 8 bases, with 14 bases left between them. Germline V gene data show CDR1 as LNHDA and CDR2 as SQIVND (reference sequence). The CDR3 sequence is 14 residues long.

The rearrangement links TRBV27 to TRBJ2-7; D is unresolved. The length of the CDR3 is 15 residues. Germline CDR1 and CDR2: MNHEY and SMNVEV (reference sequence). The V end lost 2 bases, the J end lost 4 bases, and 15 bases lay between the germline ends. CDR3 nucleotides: TGTGCCAGCAGTTTAATGTTGAGGCCCCAGTACGAGCAGTACTTC. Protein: CASSLMLRPQYEQYF.

In nucleotides, the CDR3 is TGTGCCAGCAGCCAGGGGGGACGACCCTGGGGCTACACCTTC. Protein sequence: CASSQGGRPWGYTF. The chain uses TRBV3-1 (or the pseudogene TRBV3-2) and TRBJ1-2, with D possibly being TRBD1 (5 bases). The germline CDR1 and CDR2 sequences are LGHDT and YNNKEL (reference sequence). Trimming removed 3 bases at V and 8 bases at J, with 16 bases between. The CDR3 totals 14 residues.

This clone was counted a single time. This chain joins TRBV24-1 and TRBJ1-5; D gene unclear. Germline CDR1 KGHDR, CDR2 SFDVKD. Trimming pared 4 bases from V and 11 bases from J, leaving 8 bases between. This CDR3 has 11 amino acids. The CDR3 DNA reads TGTGCCACCAGTGACCCGCGGTCCCAGCATTTT. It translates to CATSDPRSQHF.

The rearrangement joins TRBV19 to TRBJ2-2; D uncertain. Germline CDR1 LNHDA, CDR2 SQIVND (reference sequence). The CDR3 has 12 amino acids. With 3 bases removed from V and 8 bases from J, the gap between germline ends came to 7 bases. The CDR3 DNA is TGTGCCAGTAGTATTACAGCAGGGGAGCTGTTTTTT. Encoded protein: CASSITAGELFF.

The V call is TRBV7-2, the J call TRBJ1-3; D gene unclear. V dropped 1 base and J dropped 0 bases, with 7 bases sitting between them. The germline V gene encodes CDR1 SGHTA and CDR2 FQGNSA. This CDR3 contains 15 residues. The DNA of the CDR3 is TGTGCCAGCAGCTTAGTCTCCAGCTCTGGAAACACCATATATTTT. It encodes CASSLVSSSGNTIYF.

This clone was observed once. The CDR3 DNA reads as TGTGCCATCAGGGACTCTAGCGGACCGGCCTACGAGCAGTACTTC. This translates into CAIRDSSGPAYEQYF. The chain uses TRBV10-3 and TRBJ2-7; 7 bases map to TRBD2. The V and J ends lost 6 bases and 2 bases, in that order; junction bases with no gene match: 10. Germline CDR1 and CDR2: ENHRY and SYGVKD. This CDR3 is built from 15 residues.

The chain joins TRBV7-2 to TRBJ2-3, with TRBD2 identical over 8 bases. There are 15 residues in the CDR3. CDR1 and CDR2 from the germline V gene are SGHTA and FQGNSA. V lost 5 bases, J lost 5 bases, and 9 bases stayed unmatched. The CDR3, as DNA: TGTGCCAGCAGCCCCCTCGGGGGGGTCGTAGATACGCAGTATTTT. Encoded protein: CASSPLGGVVDTQYF.

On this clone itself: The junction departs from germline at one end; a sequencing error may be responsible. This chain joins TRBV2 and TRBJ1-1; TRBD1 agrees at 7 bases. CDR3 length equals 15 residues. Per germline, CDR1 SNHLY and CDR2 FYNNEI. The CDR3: CASSVRLQGNSEAFF. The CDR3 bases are TGTGCCAGCAGTGTTCGATTACAGGGGAACTCTGAAGCTTTCTTT.

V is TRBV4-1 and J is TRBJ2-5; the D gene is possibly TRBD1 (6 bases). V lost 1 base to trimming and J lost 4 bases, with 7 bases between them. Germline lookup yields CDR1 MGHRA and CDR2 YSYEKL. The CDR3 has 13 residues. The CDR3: CASSQVRGETQYF. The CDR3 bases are TGCGCCAGCAGCCAAGTCAGGGGAGAGACCCAGTACTTC.

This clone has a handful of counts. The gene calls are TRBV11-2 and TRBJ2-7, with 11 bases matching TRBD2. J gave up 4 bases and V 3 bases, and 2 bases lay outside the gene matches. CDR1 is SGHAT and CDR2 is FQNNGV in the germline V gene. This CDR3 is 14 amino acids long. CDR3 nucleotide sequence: TGTGCCAGCAGCTTTTCTAGCGGGGGGTACGAGCAGTACTTC. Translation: CASSFSSGGYEQYF.

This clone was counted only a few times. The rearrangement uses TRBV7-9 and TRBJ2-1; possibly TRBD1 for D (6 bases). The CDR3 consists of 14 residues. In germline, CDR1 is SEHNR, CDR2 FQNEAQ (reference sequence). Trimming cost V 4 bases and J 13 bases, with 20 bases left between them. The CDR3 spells CASSSGTQFLNQFF. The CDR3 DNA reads TGTGCCAGCAGCTCCGGGACACAATTCCTCAACCAGTTCTTC.

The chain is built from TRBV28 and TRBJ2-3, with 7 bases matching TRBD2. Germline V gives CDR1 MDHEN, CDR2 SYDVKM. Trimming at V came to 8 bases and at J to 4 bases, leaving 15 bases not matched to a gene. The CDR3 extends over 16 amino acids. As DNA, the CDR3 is TGTGCCAGCGGGGGGGAACCGGGACCCGGCGCAGATACGCAGTATTTT. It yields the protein CASGGEPGPGADTQYF. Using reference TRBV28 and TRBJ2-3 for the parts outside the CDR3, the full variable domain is DVKVTQSSRYLVKRTGEKVFLECVQDMDHENMFWYRQDPGLGLRLIYFSYDVKMKEKGDIPEGYSVSREKKERFSLILESASTNQTSMYLCASGGEPGPGADTQYFGPGTRLTVL.